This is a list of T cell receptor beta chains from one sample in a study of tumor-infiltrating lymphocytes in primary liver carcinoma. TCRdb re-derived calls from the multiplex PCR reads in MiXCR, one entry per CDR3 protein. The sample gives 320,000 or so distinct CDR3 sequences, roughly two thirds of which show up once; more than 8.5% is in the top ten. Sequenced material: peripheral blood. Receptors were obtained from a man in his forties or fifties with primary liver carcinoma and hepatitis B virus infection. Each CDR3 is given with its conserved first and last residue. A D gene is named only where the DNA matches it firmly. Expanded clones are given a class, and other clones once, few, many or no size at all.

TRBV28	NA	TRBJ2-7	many	CASRPVDRSYEQYF	TGTGCCAGCAGGCCGGTCGATCGGTCCTACGAGCAGTACTTC
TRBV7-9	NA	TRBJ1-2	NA	CASSLDPSYGYTF	TGTGCCAGCAGCTTAGACCCCTCCTATGGCTACACCTTC
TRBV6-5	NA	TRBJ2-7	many	CASSRRDTIYEQYF	TGTGCCAGCAGCCGGAGGGACACCATCTACGAGCAGTACTTC
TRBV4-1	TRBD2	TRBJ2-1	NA	CASHTSGRASPYNEQFF	TGCGCCAGCCATACCAGCGGGAGGGCCAGCCCCTACAATGAGCAGTTCTTC
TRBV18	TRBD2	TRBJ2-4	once	CASSLGTSGSFSAKNIQYF	TGTGCCAGTTCCCTCGGGACTAGCGGGAGTTTCAGTGCCAAAAACATTCAGTACTTC
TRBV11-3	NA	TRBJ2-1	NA	CVSSDRSNEKFF	TGTGTCAGCAGCGACAGGAGCAATGAGAAGTTCTTC
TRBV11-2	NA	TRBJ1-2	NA	CASLDGVGYTF	TGTGCCAGCTTAGATGGGGTTGGCTACACCTTC
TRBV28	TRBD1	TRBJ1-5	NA	CASSLNRLRGDQPQHF	TGTGCCAGCAGTTTAAATCGTCTCAGGGGGGATCAGCCCCAGCATTTT
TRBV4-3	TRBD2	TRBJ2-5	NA	CASSPDRRGETQYF	TGCGCCAGCAGCCCTGACCGTCGGGGGGAGACCCAATACTTC
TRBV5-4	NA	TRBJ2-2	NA	CASSFRTADTGELFF	TGTGCCAGCAGCTTCCGGACGGCGGACACCGGGGAGCTGTTTTTT
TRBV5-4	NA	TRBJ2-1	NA	CASSLDYQAGYEQFF	TGTGCCAGCAGCTTGGACTACCAGGCGGGGTATGAGCAGTTCTTC
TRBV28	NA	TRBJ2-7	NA	CASSVGTSQQYF	TGTGCAAGCAGTGTGGGGACCTCCCAGCAGTACTTC
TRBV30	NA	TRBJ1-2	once	CAWWDGRNYGYTF	TGTGCCTGGTGGGACGGGCGGAACTATGGCTACACCTTC
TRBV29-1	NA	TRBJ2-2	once	CSVRRDAAAELFF	TGCAGCGTTAGAAGGGATGCCGCAGCTGAGCTGTTTTTT
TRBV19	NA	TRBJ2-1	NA	CASSISKRGNEQFF	TGTGCCAGTAGTATCTCAAAACGGGGTAATGAGCAGTTCTTC
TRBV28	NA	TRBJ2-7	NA	CASSSLGRIGQYF	TGTGCCAGCAGCTCTCTGGGTAGGATCGGGCAGTACTTC
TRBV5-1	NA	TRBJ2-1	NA	CASQAGYNEQFF	TGCGCCAGCCAAGCGGGCTACAATGAGCAGTTCTTC
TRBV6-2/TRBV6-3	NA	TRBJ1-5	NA	CAIRDSGSNQPQHF	TGTGCCATCCGGGACTCCGGCAGCAATCAGCCCCAGCATTTT
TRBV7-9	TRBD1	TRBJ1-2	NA	CASSSGQVFGYTF	TGTGCCAGCAGCTCCGGACAGGTGTTTGGCTACACCTTC
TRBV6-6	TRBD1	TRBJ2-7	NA	CASVGTGDYEQYF	TGTGCCAGTGTCGGGACAGGAGACTACGAGCAGTACTTC
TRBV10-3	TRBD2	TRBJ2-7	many	CAISEGTSGRPEQYF	TGTGCCATCAGTGAGGGGACTAGCGGGAGGCCCGAGCAGTACTTC
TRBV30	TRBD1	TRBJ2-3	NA	CAWSKGQNATDTQYF	TGTGCCTGGAGTAAGGGACAGAATGCGACAGATACACAGTATTTT
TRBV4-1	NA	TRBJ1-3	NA	CASGQERFSTIYF	TGCGCCAGCGGCCAGGAAAGATTCTCCACCATATATTTT
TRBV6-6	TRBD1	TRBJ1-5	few	CASSYDRGNQPQHF	TGTGCCAGCAGTTACGACAGGGGCAATCAGCCCCAGCATTTT
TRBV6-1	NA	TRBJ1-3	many	CASSKGWTSGDTIYF	TGTGCCAGCTCGAAGGGGTGGACTTCAGGAGACACCATATATTTT
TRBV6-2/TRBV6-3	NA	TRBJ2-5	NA	CASSRYQETQYF	TGTGCCAGCAGCAGGTATCAAGAGACCCAGTACTTC
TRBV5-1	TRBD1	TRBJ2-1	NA	CASSIGQGGRFF	TGCGCCAGCAGCATCGGACAGGGTGGGAGGTTCTTC
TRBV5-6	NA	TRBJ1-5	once	CASSLSLSGTGINQPQHF	TGTGCCAGCAGCTTAAGTTTATCGGGGACGGGGATCAACCAGCCCCAGCATTTT
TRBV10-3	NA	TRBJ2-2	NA	CAISELGNTGELFF	TGTGCCATCAGTGAGCTTGGGAATACCGGGGAGCTGTTTTTT
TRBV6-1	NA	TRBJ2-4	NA	CTSAWIANIQYF	TGTACCAGCGCATGGATTGCGAACATTCAGTACTTC
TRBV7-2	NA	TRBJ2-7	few	CASSSRDGSSYEQYF	TGTGCCAGCAGCTCCCGGGACGGCAGCTCCTACGAGCAGTACTTC
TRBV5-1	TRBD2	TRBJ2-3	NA	CASSFGISGRASRDTQYF	TGCGCCAGCAGCTTCGGGATTAGCGGGAGGGCCTCGAGAGATACGCAGTATTTT
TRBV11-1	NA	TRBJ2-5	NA	CASSSSGPCMTQYF	TGTGCCAGCAGCTCGTCGGGACCCTGTATGACCCAGTACTTC
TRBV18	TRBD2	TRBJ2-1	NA	CASSPQRTSGGNEQFF	TGTGCCAGCTCACCACAAAGGACTAGCGGGGGCAATGAGCAGTTCTTC
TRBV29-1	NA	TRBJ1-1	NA	CSVSGLHSGTEALF	TGCAGCGTTTCGGGACTCCACTCGGGGACTGAAGCTCTCTTT
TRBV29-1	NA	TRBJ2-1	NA	CSVDVASGYNEQFF	TGCAGCGTTGACGTAGCTAGTGGTTACAATGAGCAGTTCTTC
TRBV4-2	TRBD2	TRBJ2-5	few	CASSQEGTSGSQETQYF	TGTGCCAGCAGCCAAGAGGGGACTAGCGGGAGCCAGGAGACCCAGTACTTC
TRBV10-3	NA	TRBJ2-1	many	CAISESTGGGYNEQFF	TGTGCCATCAGTGAGTCCACCGGGGGTGGCTACAATGAGCAGTTCTTC
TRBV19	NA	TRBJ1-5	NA	CASSNATGFGQPQHF	TGTGCCAGTAGTAATGCCACAGGGTTTGGGCAGCCCCAGCATTTT
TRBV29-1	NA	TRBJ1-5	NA	CSVGIGGSQPQHF	TGCAGCGTTGGGATAGGGGGGAGTCAGCCCCAGCATTTT
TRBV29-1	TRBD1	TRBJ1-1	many	CSVPGQGVGTEAFF	TGCAGCGTGCCGGGACAGGGGGTCGGCACTGAAGCTTTCTTT
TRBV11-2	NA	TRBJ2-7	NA	CASSLVQDEEYF	TGTGCCAGCAGCTTAGTTCAGGACGAGGAGTACTTC
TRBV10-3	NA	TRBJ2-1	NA	CAISGVVGFGSGNYNELFF	NA
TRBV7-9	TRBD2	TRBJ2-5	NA	CASSLATAPAGETQYF	TGTGCCAGCAGCTTGGCTACAGCCCCGGCGGGAGAGACCCAATACTTC
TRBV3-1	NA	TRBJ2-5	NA	CASSQGTALVGYF	TGTGCCAGCAGCCAAGGGACAGCTTTGGTCGGGTACTTC
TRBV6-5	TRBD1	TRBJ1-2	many	CASSHRGRDYGYTF	TGTGCCAGCAGCCACAGGGGCCGGGACTATGGCTACACCTTC
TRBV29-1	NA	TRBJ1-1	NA	CSVEDPGDAFF	TGCAGCGTCGAAGACCCTGGTGATGCTTTCTTT
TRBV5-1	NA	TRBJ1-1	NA	CASSLVSYDTEAFF	TGCGCCAGCAGCTTGGTATCATACGACACTGAAGCTTTCTTT
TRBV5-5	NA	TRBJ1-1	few	CASIPSYANTEAFF	TGTGCCAGCATTCCCTCGTATGCGAACACTGAAGCTTTCTTT
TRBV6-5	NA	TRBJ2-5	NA	CASSYSWSHTETQYF	TGTGCCAGCAGTTACTCTTGGTCCCATACGGAGACCCAGTACTTC
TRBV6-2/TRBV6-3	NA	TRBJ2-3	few	CASSDDLGEGTDTQYF	TGTGCCAGCAGTGATGACCTGGGGGAGGGCACAGATACGCAGTATTTT
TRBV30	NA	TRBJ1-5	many	CAWSPRPLRDDQPQHF	TGTGCCTGGAGTCCGAGACCCCTAAGGGACGATCAGCCCCAGCATTTT
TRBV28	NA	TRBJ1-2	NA	CASSFRTFYGYTF	TGTGCCAGCAGTTTCCGGACATTCTATGGCTACACCTTC
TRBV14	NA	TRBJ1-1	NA	CASSQDFTGGEAFF	TGCGCCAGCAGCCAAGATTTTACAGGAGGGGAAGCTTTCTTT
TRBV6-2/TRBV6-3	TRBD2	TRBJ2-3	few	CASSLPSGRSIGTQYF	TGTGCCAGCAGCCTCCCTAGCGGCCGGTCAATAGGGACGCAGTATTTT